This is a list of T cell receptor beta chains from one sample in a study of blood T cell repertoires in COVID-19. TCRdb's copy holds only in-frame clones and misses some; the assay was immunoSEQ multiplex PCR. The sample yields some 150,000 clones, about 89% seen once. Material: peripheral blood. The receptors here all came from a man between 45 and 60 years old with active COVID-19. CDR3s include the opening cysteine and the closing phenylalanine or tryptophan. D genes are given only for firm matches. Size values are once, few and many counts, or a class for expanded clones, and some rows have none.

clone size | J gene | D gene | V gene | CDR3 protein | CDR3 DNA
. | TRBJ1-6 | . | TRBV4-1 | CASSQVGPRGSPLHF | TGCGCCAGCAGCCAAGTCGGTCCCCGGGGTTCACCCCTCCACTTT
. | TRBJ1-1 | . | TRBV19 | CASSPSGGITEAFF | TGTGCCAGTAGTCCCTCCGGGGGGATCACTGAAGCTTTCTTT
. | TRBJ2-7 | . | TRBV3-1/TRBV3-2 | CASSHRTWGPYAQYF | TGTGCCAGCAGCCACCGAACCTGGGGGCCTTACGCGCAGTACTTC
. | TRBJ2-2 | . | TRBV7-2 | CASSSRAGELFF | TGTGCCAGCAGCTCGAGGGCCGGGGAGCTGTTTTTT
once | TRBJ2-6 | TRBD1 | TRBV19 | CASRTGTGGSGANVLTF | TGTGCCAGCAGGACCGGGACAGGGGGTTCTGGGGCCAACGTCCTGACTTTC
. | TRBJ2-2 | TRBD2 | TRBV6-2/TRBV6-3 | CASSPGRRGTGELFF | TGTGCCAGCAGTCCGGGACGGCGGGGGACCGGGGAGCTGTTTTTT
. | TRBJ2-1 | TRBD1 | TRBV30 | CAWSQQGNEQFF | TGTGCCTGGAGCCAACAGGGGAATGAGCAGTTCTTC
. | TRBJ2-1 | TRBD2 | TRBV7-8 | CASSLFERGGNEQFF | TGTGCCAGCAGCTTATTCGAGCGGGGGGGCAATGAGCAGTTCTTC
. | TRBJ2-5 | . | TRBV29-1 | CSVVRQDYGTQYF | TGCAGCGTCGTCAGGCAGGACTATGGGACCCAGTACTTC
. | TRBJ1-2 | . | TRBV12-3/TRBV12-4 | CASSLVLFGGYTF | TGTGCCAGCAGTTTGGTCTTATTCGGTGGCTACACCTTC
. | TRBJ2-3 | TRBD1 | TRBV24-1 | CATSAGGTGNTDTQYF | TGTGCCACCAGTGCCGGGGGGACAGGGAACACAGATACGCAGTATTTT
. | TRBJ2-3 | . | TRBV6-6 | CASTNSAVETDTQYF | TGTGCCAGCACCAACAGTGCTGTTGAAACAGATACGCAGTATTTT
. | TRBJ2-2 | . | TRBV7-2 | CASSPWRGGELFF | TGTGCCAGCAGCCCCTGGCGGGGCGGGGAGCTGTTTTTT
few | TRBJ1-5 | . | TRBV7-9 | CASTRGVDQPQHF | TGTGCCAGCACCCGTGGAGTGGATCAGCCCCAGCATTTT
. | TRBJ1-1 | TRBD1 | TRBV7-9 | CASSLKTGGSEAFF | TGTGCCAGCAGCTTAAAGACAGGGGGCTCTGAAGCTTTCTTT
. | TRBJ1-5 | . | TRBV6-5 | CASSPSQAAQPQHF | TGTGCCAGCAGTCCCTCCCAGGCAGCTCAGCCCCAGCATTTT
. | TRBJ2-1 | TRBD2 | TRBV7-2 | CASSLTSGYNEQFF | TGTGCCAGCAGCTTAACTAGCGGGTACAATGAGCAGTTCTTC
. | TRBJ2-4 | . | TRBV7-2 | CASSLPYGSNIQYF | TGTGCCAGCAGCTTACCTTACGGGTCGAACATTCAGTACTTC
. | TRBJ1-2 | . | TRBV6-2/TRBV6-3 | CASSYSQQGLKGYTF | TGTGCCAGCAGTTACTCTCAACAGGGCCTAAAGGGCTACACCTTC
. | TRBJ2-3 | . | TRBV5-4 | CASKEGRSDTQYF | TGTGCCAGCAAAGAGGGCCGGTCCGATACGCAGTATTTT
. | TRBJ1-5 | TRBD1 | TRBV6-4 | CAIAGTDSNQPQHF | TGTGCCATAGCCGGGACAGATAGCAATCAGCCCCAGCATTTT
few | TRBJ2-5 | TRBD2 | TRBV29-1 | CSVLAGGQETQYF | TGCAGCGTTCTAGCGGGGGGCCAAGAGACCCAGTACTTC
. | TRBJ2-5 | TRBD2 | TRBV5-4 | CASSYSGGARRETQYF | TGTGCCAGCAGCTATAGCGGGGGGGCCAGGAGAGAGACCCAGTACTTC
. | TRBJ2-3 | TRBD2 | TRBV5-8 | CASSFILAGGLSGTDTQYF | TGTGCCAGCAGCTTTATCCTAGCGGGGGGGCTTTCTGGCACAGATACGCAGTATTTT
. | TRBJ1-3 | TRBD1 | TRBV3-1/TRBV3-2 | CASSQARQGGNTIYF | TGTGCCAGCAGCCAAGCGAGACAGGGCGGAAACACCATATATTTT
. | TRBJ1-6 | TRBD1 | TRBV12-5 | CASGNYRGPSNSPLHF | TGTGCTAGTGGTAACTACAGGGGGCCTTCGAATTCACCCCTCCACTTT
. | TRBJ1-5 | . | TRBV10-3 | CAISESAGGGNQPQHF | TGTGCCATCAGTGAGTCGGCAGGAGGGGGCAATCAGCCCCAGCATTTT
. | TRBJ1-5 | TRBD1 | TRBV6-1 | CASSGRTGGVYSNQPQHF | TGTGCCAGCAGTGGAAGGACAGGGGGAGTTTATAGCAATCAGCCCCAGCATTTT
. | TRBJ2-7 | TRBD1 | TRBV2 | CASGTGAYEQYF | TGTGCCAGCGGGACAGGGGCCTACGAGCAGTACTTC
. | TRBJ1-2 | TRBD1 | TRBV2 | CASSTGTGMSGYTF | TGTGCCAGCAGTACCGGGACAGGGATGAGTGGCTACACCTTC
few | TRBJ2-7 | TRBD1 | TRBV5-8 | CASSLGQGLTYEQYF | TGTGCCAGCAGCTTGGGACAGGGTCTCACCTACGAGCAGTACTTC
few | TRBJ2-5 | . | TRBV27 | CASSPSLGGRQETQYF | TGTGCCAGCAGTCCCTCGCTGGGGGGACGACAAGAGACCCAGTACTTC
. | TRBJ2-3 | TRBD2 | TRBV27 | CASSLRLAGGTLNTQYF | TGTGCCAGCAGTCTCCGACTAGCGGGGGGGACTTTGAATACGCAGTATTTT
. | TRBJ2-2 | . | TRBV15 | CATSRGRGGQATNTGELFF | TGTGCCACCAGCAGAGGAAGAGGAGGGCAGGCTACGAACACCGGGGAGCTGTTTTTT
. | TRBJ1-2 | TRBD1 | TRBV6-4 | CASSARQGTKYGYTF | TGTGCCAGCAGTGCTCGACAGGGTACGAAGTATGGCTACACCTTC
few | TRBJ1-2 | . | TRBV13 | CASRKQGFLYGYTF | TGTGCCAGCAGGAAACAGGGTTTCCTTTATGGCTACACCTTC
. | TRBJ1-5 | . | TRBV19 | CASSPTTDQSQHF | TGTGCCAGTAGTCCAACAACAGATCAGTCCCAGCATTTT
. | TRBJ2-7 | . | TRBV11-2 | CASSPISSGQYF | TGTGCCAGCAGCCCAATAAGTAGTGGGCAGTACTTC
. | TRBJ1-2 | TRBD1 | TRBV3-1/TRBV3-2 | CASSHDRDYGYTF | TGTGCCAGCAGCCATGACAGGGACTATGGCTACACCTTC
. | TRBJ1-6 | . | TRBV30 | CAGSQGVQHSPLHF | TGTGCCGGCTCACAGGGAGTCCAGCATTCACCCCTCCACTTT
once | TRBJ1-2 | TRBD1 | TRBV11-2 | CASSRTGGYGYTF | TGTGCCAGCAGCCGGACAGGCGGCTATGGCTACACCTTC
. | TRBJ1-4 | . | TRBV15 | CATSRGENEKLFF | TGTGCCACCAGCAGAGGAGAGAATGAAAAACTGTTTTTT
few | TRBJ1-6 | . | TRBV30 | CAWRATGPLHF | TGTGCCTGGAGAGCCACCGGACCCCTCCACTTT
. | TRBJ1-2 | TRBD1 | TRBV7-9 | CASSSGTGGSYGYTF | TGTGCCAGCAGCTCCGGGACAGGGGGATCATATGGCTACACCTTC
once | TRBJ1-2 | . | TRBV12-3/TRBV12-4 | CASISSRSSGYTF | TGTGCCAGCATTTCCTCCAGGTCGTCCGGCTACACCTTC
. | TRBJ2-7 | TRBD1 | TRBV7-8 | CASSSGLIGQGTYEQYF | TGTGCCAGCAGCTCCGGCCTAATCGGACAGGGAACCTACGAGCAGTACTTC
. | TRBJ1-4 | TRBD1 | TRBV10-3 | CATQGQGRNEKLFF | TGTGCCACACAAGGACAGGGAAGGAATGAAAAACTGTTTTTT
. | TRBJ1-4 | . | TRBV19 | CASSIPGSSGSEKLFF | TGTGCCAGTAGTATTCCGGGGAGCTCGGGGTCGGAAAAACTGTTTTTT
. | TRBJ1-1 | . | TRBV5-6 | CASSVGVNTEAFF | TGTGCCAGCAGCGTGGGAGTGAACACTGAAGCTTTCTTT
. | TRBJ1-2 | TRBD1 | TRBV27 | CASSPRDRAVYGYTF | TGTGCCAGCAGCCCGCGGGACAGGGCGGTTTATGGCTACACCTTC